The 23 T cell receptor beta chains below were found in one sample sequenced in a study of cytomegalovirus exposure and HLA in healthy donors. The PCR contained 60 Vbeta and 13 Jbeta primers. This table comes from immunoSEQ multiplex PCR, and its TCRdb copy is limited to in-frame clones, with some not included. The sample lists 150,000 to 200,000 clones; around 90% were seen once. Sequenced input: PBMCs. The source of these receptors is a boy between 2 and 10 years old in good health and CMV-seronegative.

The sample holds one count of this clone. CDR3 DNA sequence: TGTGCCAGCAGCGTAGGCGTAGGGAGCTCCTACGAGCAGTACTTC. It codes for CASSVGVGSSYEQYF. The J gene is TRBJ2-7, the V gene TRBV9, with D possibly matching TRBD2 (5 bases). CDR3 size: 15 residues. Germline values: CDR1 SGDLS, CDR2 YYNGEE. The ends were cut back, 0 bases at V and 0 bases at J, with 10 bases in the middle.

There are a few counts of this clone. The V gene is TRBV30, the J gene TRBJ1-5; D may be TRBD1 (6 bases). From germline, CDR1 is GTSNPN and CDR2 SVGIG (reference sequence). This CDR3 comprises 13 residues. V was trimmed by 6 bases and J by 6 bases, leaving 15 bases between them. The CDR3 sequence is CACSTGNSQPQHF. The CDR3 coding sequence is TGTGCCTGTTCCACAGGGAACTCTCAGCCCCAGCATTTT.

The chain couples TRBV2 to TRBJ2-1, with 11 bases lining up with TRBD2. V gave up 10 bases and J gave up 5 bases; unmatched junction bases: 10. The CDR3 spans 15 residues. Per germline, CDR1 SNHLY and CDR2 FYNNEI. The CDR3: CATEVLAGGHNEQFF. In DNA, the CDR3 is TGTGCCACCGAGGTTCTAGCGGGGGGTCACAATGAGCAGTTCTTC.

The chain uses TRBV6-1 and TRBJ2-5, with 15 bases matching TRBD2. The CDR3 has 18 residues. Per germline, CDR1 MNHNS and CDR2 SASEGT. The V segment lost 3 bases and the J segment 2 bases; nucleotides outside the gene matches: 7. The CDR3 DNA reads TGTGCCAGCAGTGATTACGGACTAGCGGGGGGGCCTCAAGAGACCCAGTACTTC. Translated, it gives CASSDYGLAGGPQETQYF.

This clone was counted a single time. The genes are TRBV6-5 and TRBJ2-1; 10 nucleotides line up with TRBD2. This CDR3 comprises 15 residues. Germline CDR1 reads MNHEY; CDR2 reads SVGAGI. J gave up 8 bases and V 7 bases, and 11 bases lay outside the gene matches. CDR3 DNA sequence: TGTGCCAGCAAGGGGGGACTAGCGTCCACCGATGAGCAGTTCTTC. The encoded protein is CASKGGLASTDEQFF.

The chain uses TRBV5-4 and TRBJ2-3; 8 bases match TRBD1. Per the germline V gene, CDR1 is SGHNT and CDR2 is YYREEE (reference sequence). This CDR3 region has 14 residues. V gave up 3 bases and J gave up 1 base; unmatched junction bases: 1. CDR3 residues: CASSSGQGTDTQYF. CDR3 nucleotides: TGTGCCAGCAGCTCGGGACAGGGCACAGATACGCAGTATTTT.

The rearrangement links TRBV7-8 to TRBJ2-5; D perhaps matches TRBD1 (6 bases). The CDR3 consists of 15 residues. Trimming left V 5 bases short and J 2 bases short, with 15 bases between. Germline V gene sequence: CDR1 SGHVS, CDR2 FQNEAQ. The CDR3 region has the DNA TGTGCCAGCAGCGAACGACAGGCTAATCAAGAGACCCAGTACTTC. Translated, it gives CASSERQANQETQYF. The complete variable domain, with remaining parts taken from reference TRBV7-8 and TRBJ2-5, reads GAGVSQSPRYKVAKRGQDVALRCDPISGHVSLFWYQQALGQGPEFLTYFQNEAQLDKSGLPSDRFFAERPEGSVSTLKIQRTQQEDSAVYLCASSERQANQETQYFGPGTRLLVL.

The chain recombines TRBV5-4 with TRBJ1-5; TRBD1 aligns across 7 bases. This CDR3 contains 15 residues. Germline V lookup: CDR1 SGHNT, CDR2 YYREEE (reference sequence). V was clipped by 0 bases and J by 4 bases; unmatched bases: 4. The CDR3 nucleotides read TGTGCCAGCAGCTTGGGGGGGGACAGTAATCAGCCCCAGCATTTT. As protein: CASSLGGDSNQPQHF.

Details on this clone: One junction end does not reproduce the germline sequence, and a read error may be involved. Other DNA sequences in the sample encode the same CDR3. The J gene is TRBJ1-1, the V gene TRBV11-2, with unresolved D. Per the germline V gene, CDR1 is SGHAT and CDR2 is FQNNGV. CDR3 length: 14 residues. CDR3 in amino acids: CASSSSDKNTEAFF. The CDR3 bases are TGTGCCAGCAGCTCCAGCGATAAGAACACTGAGGCTTTCTTT. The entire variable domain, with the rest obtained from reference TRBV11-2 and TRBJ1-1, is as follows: EAGVAQSPRYKIIEKRQSVAFWCNPISGHATLYWYQQILGQGPKLLIQFQNNGVVDDSQLPKDRFSAERLKGVDSTLKIQPAKLEDSAVYLCASSSSDKNTEAFFGQGTRLTVV.

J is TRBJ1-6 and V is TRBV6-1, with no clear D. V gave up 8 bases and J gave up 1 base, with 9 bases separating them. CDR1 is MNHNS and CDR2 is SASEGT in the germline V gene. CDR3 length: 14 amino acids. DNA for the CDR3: TGTGCCAGCTCTGGGAGATCCTATAATTCACCCCTCCACTTT. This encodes CASSGRSYNSPLHF.

For the CDR3, the DNA is TGTGCCAACCAGGGGGCCTTCCCCCGAAATGACACCGGGGAGCTGTTTTTT. Protein sequence: CANQGAFPRNDTGELFF. J is TRBJ2-2 and V is TRBV27; the match to TRBD1 covers 8 bases. V lost 10 bases and J lost 3; bases outside the gene matches: 16. CDR1 MNHEY and CDR2 SMNVEV come from the germline V gene (reference sequence). The CDR3 covers 17 residues.

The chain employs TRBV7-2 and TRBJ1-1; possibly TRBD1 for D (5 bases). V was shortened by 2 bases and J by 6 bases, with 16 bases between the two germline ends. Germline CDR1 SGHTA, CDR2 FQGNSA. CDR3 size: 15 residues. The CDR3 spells CASSLQRGGWSEAFF. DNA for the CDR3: TGTGCCAGCAGCTTACAAAGGGGCGGATGGTCTGAAGCTTTCTTT.

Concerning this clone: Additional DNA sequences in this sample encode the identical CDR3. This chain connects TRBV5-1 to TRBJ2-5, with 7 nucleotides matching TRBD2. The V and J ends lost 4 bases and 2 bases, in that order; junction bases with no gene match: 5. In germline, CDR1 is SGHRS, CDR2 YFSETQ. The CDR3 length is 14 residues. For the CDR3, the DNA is TGCGCCAGCAGCCCCGGGACTACGCAAGAGACCCAGTACTTC. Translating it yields CASSPGTTQETQYF.

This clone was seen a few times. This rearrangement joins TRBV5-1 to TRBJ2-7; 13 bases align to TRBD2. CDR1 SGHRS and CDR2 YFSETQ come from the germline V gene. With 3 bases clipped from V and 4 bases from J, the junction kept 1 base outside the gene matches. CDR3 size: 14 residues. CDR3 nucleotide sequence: TGCGCCAGCAGCTGGACTAGCGGGAGTTACGAGCAGTACTTC. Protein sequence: CASSWTSGSYEQYF.

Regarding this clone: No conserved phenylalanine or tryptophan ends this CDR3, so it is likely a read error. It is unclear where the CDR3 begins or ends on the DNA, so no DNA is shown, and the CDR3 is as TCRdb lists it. This CDR3 is CASRTSGAPLVL. The chain recombines TRBV28 with TRBJ2-7; the table's TRBD2 call for D was not verified on the DNA. The CDR3 region is 12 residues in length, termini included. From germline, CDR1 is MDHEN and CDR2 SYDVKM.

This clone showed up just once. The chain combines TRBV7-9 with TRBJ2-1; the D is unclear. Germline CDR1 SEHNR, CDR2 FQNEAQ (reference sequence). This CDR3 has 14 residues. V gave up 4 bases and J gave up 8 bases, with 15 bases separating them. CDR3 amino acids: CASSYAPLVYEQFF. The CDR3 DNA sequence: TGTGCCAGCAGCTATGCCCCCTTAGTCTATGAGCAGTTCTTC.

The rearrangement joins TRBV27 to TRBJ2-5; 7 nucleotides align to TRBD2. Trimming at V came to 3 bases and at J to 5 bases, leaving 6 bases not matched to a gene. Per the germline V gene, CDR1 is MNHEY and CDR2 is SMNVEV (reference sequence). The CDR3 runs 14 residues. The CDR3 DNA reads TGTGCCAGCAGTTTGGGAGGGGACGGCGAGACCCAGTACTTC. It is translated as CASSLGGDGETQYF.

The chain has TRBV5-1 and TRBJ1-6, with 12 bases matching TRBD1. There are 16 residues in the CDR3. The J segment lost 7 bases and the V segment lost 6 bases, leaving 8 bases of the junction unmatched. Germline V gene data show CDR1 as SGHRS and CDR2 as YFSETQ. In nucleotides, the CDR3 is TGCGCCAGCACCTCCGGGACAGGGGGCCGGAATTCACCCCTCCACTTT. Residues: CASTSGTGGRNSPLHF.

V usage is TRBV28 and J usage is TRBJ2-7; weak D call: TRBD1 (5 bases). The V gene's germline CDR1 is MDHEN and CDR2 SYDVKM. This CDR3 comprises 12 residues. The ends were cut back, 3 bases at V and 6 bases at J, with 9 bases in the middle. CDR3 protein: CASSLGQLEQYF. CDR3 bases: TGTGCCAGCAGTTTGGGGCAGCTCGAGCAGTACTTC.

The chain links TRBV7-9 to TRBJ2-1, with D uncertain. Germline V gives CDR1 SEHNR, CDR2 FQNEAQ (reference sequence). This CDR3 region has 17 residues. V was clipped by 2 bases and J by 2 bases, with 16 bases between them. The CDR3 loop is CASSLIGGGPPYNEQFF. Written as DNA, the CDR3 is TGTGCCAGCAGCTTAATTGGTGGCGGTCCCCCCTACAATGAGCAGTTCTTC.

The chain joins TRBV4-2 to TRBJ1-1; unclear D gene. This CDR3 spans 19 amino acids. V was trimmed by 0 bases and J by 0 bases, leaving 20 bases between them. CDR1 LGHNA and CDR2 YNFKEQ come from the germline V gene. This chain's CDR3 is CASSQDVQAARPLNTEAFF. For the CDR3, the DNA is TGTGCCAGCAGCCAAGATGTCCAGGCAGCCCGACCGCTGAACACTGAAGCTTTCTTT.

The chain's CDR3 is CASSQAGGTNEKLFF. CDR3 nucleotide sequence: TGCGCCAGCAGCCAAGCGGGGGGGACTAATGAAAAACTGTTTTTT. V gene TRBV4-1 combines with J gene TRBJ1-4; a possible D gene is TRBD1 (5 bases). Germline lookup yields CDR1 MGHRA and CDR2 YSYEKL. V was shortened by 1 base and J by 2 bases, with 8 bases between the two germline ends. The CDR3 runs 15 residues.

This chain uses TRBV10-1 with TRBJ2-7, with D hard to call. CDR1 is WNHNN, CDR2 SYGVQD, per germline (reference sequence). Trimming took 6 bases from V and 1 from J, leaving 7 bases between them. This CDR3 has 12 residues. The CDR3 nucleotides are TGCGCCAGCAGCTTGACATCCTACGAGCAGTACTTC. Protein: CASSLTSYEQYF.